This T cell receptor beta chain comes out of a study of T-cell memory formation after mild COVID-19. General study points: Memory from before infection featured some responding clones, which suggests cross-reactive memory joined.

TCRdb ran MiXCR on the 5' RACE reads and lists one entry per CDR3 protein. The sample has 300,000 or so distinct CDR3 sequences, about 16% seen once. CDR1 is DFQATT, CDR2 SNEGSKA, per germline (reference sequence). The CDR3 has 13 residues. The V end was cut by 5 bases, the J end by 2 bases, with 12 bases between. Only a few counts were recorded for this clonotype. Its target is unknown. The receptor was isolated from a man younger than 30 who had mild COVID-19 (a few samples of this study predate the infection). Cell type and time point are not known. The sequencing sample was made of PBMCs or a T cell subset sorted from them (not recorded which). The chain combines TRBV20-1 with TRBJ1-2; D remains ambiguous. CDR3 protein: CSAYVVPNYGYTF. DNA of the CDR3: TGCAGTGCTTATGTCGTCCCCAACTATGGCTACACCTTC.